Below, 8 T cell receptor beta chains from the same sample are listed, as sequenced in a study of shared clonotypes between healthy human individuals. Measured with immunoSEQ multiplex PCR; TCRdb has only the in-frame clones, and not every one. The sample records some 2,000,000 clones, approximately 96% being singletons. The specimen was naive CD4+ T cells sorted from blood. Subset noted: CD45RA+ positively selected. The receptors come from a man between 18 and 35 years old in good health.

The genes are TRBV7-9 and TRBJ2-1; D is unclear. CDR3 length equals 14 residues. The germline V and J ends were trimmed by 8 bases and 6 bases, with 17 bases remaining between them. Germline CDR1 is SEHNR and CDR2 is FQNEAQ (reference sequence). CDR3 region: CASGNWALGNEQFF. In DNA, the CDR3 is TGTGCCAGCGGGAACTGGGCTCTCGGCAATGAGCAGTTCTTC.

The chain joins TRBV5-1 to TRBJ1-6; D call uncertain. Germline V gene data show CDR1 as SGHRS and CDR2 as YFSETQ. The CDR3 is 14 amino acids. Between the trimmed V and J ends, which lost 5 bases and 5 bases, there was a span of 11 bases. The CDR3 is CASRWARDNSPLHF. The DNA of the CDR3 is TGCGCCAGCAGGTGGGCCAGAGATAATTCACCCCTCCACTTT.

This chain joins TRBV9 and TRBJ1-1, with 9 bases lining up with TRBD1. The CDR3 sequence is 15 residues long. The germline CDR1 and CDR2 sequences are SGDLS and YYNGEE. Trimming at V came to 5 bases and at J to 2 bases, leaving 7 bases not matched to a gene. CDR3 protein: CASSPGTGFNTEAFF. CDR3 bases: TGTGCCAGCAGTCCCGGGACAGGGTTTAACACTGAAGCTTTCTTT.

This rearrangement joins TRBV30 to TRBJ1-6; D uncertain. Germline V gene data show CDR1 as GTSNPN and CDR2 as SVGIG (reference sequence). V lost 1 base, J lost 4 bases, and 5 bases lay in between. The CDR3 runs 13 residues. CDR3 bases: TGTGCCTGGAGTGCAAGGTATAATTCACCCCTCCACTTT. Protein: CAWSARYNSPLHF.

The chain is built from TRBV25-1 and TRBJ2-2; TRBD1 matches at 8 bases. Germline V lookup: CDR1 MGHDK, CDR2 SYGVNS. CDR3 length: 14 amino acids. The V gene end was trimmed by 8 bases and the J gene end by 7 bases; junction bases not matched to a gene: 9. CDR3 nucleotide sequence: TGTGCCAGCCTCGGGACAGGTCTGGTCGGGGAGCTGTTTTTT. This encodes CASLGTGLVGELFF.

This clone was found once. The rearrangement links TRBV19 to TRBJ1-4; 7 bases line up with TRBD1. The CDR3 is 14 residues long. Germline CDR1 is LNHDA and CDR2 is SQIVND (reference sequence). V lost 6 bases to trimming and J lost 3 bases; unmatched junction nucleotides: 4. CDR3 in DNA: TGTGCCAGTAGGACCGGACAGGCTAATGAAAAACTGTTTTTT. Residues: CASRTGQANEKLFF.

Comment on this clone: The sample has other DNA sequences that encode this CDR3 too. The chain uses TRBV29-1 and TRBJ1-2, with TRBD1 matching 7 bases. From germline, CDR1 is SQVTM and CDR2 ANQGSEA. CDR3 length: 14 amino acids. Trimming at V came to 0 bases and at J to 4 bases, leaving 5 bases not matched to a gene. CDR3 protein: CSVEERGLPYGYTF. CDR3 nucleotides: TGCAGCGTTGAAGAGAGGGGGCTGCCCTATGGCTACACCTTC. Drawing the rest from reference TRBV29-1 and TRBJ1-2, the complete variable domain is SAVISQKPSRDICQRGTSLTIQCQVDSQVTMMFWYRQQPGQSLTLIATANQGSEATYESGFVIDKFPISRPNLTFSTLTVSNMSPEDSSIYLCSVEERGLPYGYTFGSGTRLTVV.

This sequence joins TRBV7-2 and TRBJ1-5; 9 bases are a match to TRBD1. The CDR3 covers 16 residues. Losses at the gene ends were 5 bases for V and 6 bases for J; bases not matched to a gene: 11. Germline V gene lookup returns CDR1 SGHTA and CDR2 FQGNSA. For the CDR3, the DNA is TGTGCCAGCAGCGCCCGGCGGGGACAGGGCGGTCAGCCCCAGCATTTT. This translates into CASSARRGQGGQPQHF. Variable domain in full (rest from reference TRBV7-2 and TRBJ1-5): GAGVSQSPSNKVTEKGKDVELRCDPISGHTALYWYRQSLGQGLEFLIYFQGNSAPDKSGLPSDRFSAERTGGSVSTLTIQRTQQEDSAVYLCASSARRGQGGQPQHFGDGTRLSIL.